Each of the 30 T cell receptor beta chains below was sequenced from the same sample in a study of response to subunit inactivated influenza vaccine. MiXCR, run by TCRdb on the RT-PCR reads, gives a single entry per CDR3 protein. The data hold about 520,000 distinct CDR3 sequences, with less than 7.5% observed a single time. This specimen was PBMCs from blood, taken less than 25 months after vaccination. The receptors were gathered from a man in his fifties or sixties who received an inactivated influenza vaccine.

This clonotype was picked up a small number of times. The gene calls are TRBV12-3 or TRBV12-4 and TRBJ2-1, with D possibly being TRBD2 (6 bases). The length of the CDR3 is 15 residues. V gave up 5 bases and J gave up 6 bases, with 17 bases separating them. The CDR3 protein is CASSGGTGGTNEQFF. CDR3 nucleotide sequence: TGTGCCAGCAGTGGCGGGACGGGCGGAACCAATGAGCAGTTCTTC.

The chain employs TRBV4-1 and TRBJ2-7, with TRBD2 matching 7 bases. CDR1 MGHRA and CDR2 YSYEKL come from the germline V gene. V trimming: 0 bases; J trimming: 3 bases; junction bases outside the gene matches: 5. The CDR3 runs to 15 residues. In nucleotides, the CDR3 is TGCGCCAGCAGCCAAGATGCGGGGGTCAGCTACGAGCAGTACTTC. It specifies CASSQDAGVSYEQYF.

The chain couples TRBV28 to TRBJ1-6, with unresolved D. There are 15 residues in the CDR3. From germline, CDR1 is MDHEN and CDR2 SYDVKM. V lost 5 bases and J 3 bases, leaving 11 bases between the germline ends. CDR3 protein: CASSLKGGYNSPLHF. The CDR3 nucleotides are TGTGCCAGCAGTCTCAAGGGAGGCTATAATTCACCCCTCCACTTT. Full variable domain (outside the CDR3, taken from reference TRBV28 and TRBJ1-6): DVKVTQSSRYLVKRTGEKVFLECVQDMDHENMFWYRQDPGLGLRLIYFSYDVKMKEKGDIPEGYSVSREKKERFSLILESASTNQTSMYLCASSLKGGYNSPLHFGNGTRLTVT.

The chain employs TRBV20-1 and TRBJ1-2; 11 bases fit TRBD1. Losses at the gene ends were 3 bases for V and 4 bases for J; bases not matched to a gene: 19. Germline V lookup: CDR1 DFQATT, CDR2 SNEGSKA (reference sequence). The CDR3 totals 19 residues. DNA of the CDR3: TGCAGTGCTAGGATTGAGGGACAGGGGGGCCGCAGGGTCGGCTATGGCTACACCTTC. This gives the protein CSARIEGQGGRRVGYGYTF.

There are many counts of this clonotype. DNA of the CDR3: TGCAGTGCGGGGTTGGACTACGAGCAGTACTTC. As protein: CSAGLDYEQYF. This chain links TRBV20-1 with TRBJ2-7; the D is unclear. The CDR3 covers 11 residues. The germline V and J ends were trimmed by 6 bases and 3 bases, with 9 bases remaining between them. Germline values: CDR1 DFQATT, CDR2 SNEGSKA (reference sequence).

Regarding this clonotype: A much more abundant neighbour one base away suggests this may be a read error. This chain links TRBV20-1 with TRBJ2-3; TRBD1 matches 9 bases. CDR1 is DFQATT, CDR2 SNEGSKA, per germline (reference sequence). This CDR3 region has 15 residues. The CDR3 is CTARDITGGWDTQYF. CDR3 sequence (DNA): TGCACTGCTAGAGATATAACAGGGGGCTGGGATACGCAGTATTTT.

The table lists this clonotype with a few counts. CDR3 sequence reads: CASSLGAGRTDTQYF. DNA of the CDR3: TGTGCCAGCAGCCTCGGAGCAGGGAGGACAGATACGCAGTATTTT. The rearrangement joins TRBV6-2 or TRBV6-3 to TRBJ2-3, with D possibly being TRBD2 (6 bases). V was pared by 6 bases and J by 3 bases, with 16 bases between. The germline gives CDR1 MNHEY, CDR2 SVGEGT. The CDR3 has 15 amino acids.

The chain couples TRBV7-2 to TRBJ2-2; D unclear. The CDR3 is made up of 12 amino acids. The germline V gene has CDR1 SGHTA and CDR2 FQGNSA. V was clipped by 7 bases and J by 8 bases, with 11 bases between them. CDR3 sequence: CASNLRSGELFF. The DNA of the CDR3 is TGTGCCAGCAACCTTAGATCTGGGGAGCTGTTTTTT.

The chain carries TRBV20-1 and TRBJ2-5; TRBD1 might be the D (5 bases). The V end lost 6 bases, the J end lost 4 bases, and 15 bases lay between the germline ends. CDR1 DFQATT and CDR2 SNEGSKA come from the germline V gene (reference sequence). The CDR3 has 13 residues. In DNA, the CDR3 is TGCAGTGCGAGACTGTCAGGGATAGAGACCCAGTACTTC. It codes for CSARLSGIETQYF.

There are a few counts of this clonotype. The rearrangement joins TRBV5-1 to TRBJ2-3, with D tentatively TRBD2 (6 bases). Germline V gives CDR1 SGHRS, CDR2 YFSETQ. This CDR3 has 17 residues. Trimming pared 1 base from V and 14 bases from J, leaving 29 bases between. The chain's CDR3 is CASSLWGGIPGHLLVYF. In DNA form, the CDR3 reads TGCGCCAGCAGCTTGTGGGGAGGAATACCGGGCCATCTTCTGGTGTATTTT.

This clonotype was counted a few times. This sequence joins TRBV4-1 and TRBJ2-5, with D perhaps given as TRBD1 or TRBD2 (5 bases each). Germline V gene lookup returns CDR1 MGHRA and CDR2 YSYEKL. This CDR3 is 15 amino acids long. Trimming shortened V by 2 bases and J by 3 bases, and 13 bases separated the two germline ends. The CDR3 nucleotides read TGCGCCAGCAGCCAATCCGGGACGCCTGAAGAGACCCAGTACTTC. Translating gives CASSQSGTPEETQYF.

This clonotype occurred many times. V and J are TRBV20-1 and TRBJ2-5, with D maybe TRBD2 (6 bases). The germline V gene encodes CDR1 DFQATT and CDR2 SNEGSKA (reference sequence). CDR3 length equals 15 residues. Trimming cost V 6 bases and J 5 bases, with 22 bases left between them. CDR3: CSAHSGGSAKETQYF. CDR3 coding DNA: TGCAGTGCACACAGTGGGGGGTCGGCGAAGGAGACCCAGTACTTC.

A few counts support this clonotype. The chain has TRBV12-3 or TRBV12-4 and TRBJ2-2; 9 bases are shared with TRBD2. V dropped 5 bases and J dropped 6; count of bases not matched to a gene: 13. This CDR3 is built from 17 residues. The CDR3 DNA reads TGTGCCAGCAGTACGAGGGCTAGCGGGACGTTTCCCGGGGAGCTGTTTTTT. It yields the protein CASSTRASGTFPGELFF.

This clonotype was counted between two and nine times. The rearrangement links TRBV7-6 to TRBJ2-2; 9 bases map to TRBD1. The CDR3 sequence is 17 residues long. Germline V gives CDR1 SGHVS, CDR2 FNYEAQ. Unmatched junction bases numbered 7, after V lost 0 bases and J lost 5 bases. The DNA of the CDR3 is TGTGCCAGCAGCTTAGCCCCGGGACAGGGTATAACCGGGGAGCTGTTTTTT. Its protein is CASSLAPGQGITGELFF.

The chain couples TRBV10-1 to TRBJ2-1; possible D gene TRBD2, 7 bases. This CDR3 is built from 16 residues. Trimming shortened V by 4 bases and J by 7 bases, and 20 bases separated the two germline ends. Germline lookup yields CDR1 WNHNN and CDR2 SYGVQD (reference sequence). CDR3 DNA sequence: TGCGCCAGCAGTGCCTTAGTAAGGGGGGGGAGGAATGAGCAGTTCTTC. Translating gives CASSALVRGGRNEQFF.

This clonotype was picked up a small number of times. The chain carries TRBV20-1 and TRBJ2-2; weak D call: TRBD2 (6 bases). The CDR3 has 15 residues. V lost 1 base to trimming and J lost 5 bases, with 14 bases between them. Germline CDR1 is DFQATT and CDR2 is SNEGSKA (reference sequence). CDR3 sequence reads: CSARVSGPNTGELFF. CDR3 DNA: TGCAGTGCTAGAGTTAGCGGCCCTAATACCGGGGAGCTGTTTTTT.

Only a few counts were recorded for this clonotype. The chain joins TRBV11-2 to TRBJ1-6; 7 positions match TRBD1. From germline, CDR1 is SGHAT and CDR2 FQNNGV. V was clipped by 5 bases and J by 7 bases; unmatched bases: 11. The CDR3 spans 16 residues. The CDR3 sequence is CASSPTGRVGNSPLHF. DNA for the CDR3: TGTGCCAGCAGCCCGACAGGGCGAGTAGGGAATTCACCCCTCCACTTT.

This clonotype has more than one count but fewer than ten. The chain links TRBV7-8 to TRBJ2-7, with D unresolved. From germline, CDR1 is SGHVS and CDR2 FQNEAQ. Deletions cut 5 bases from V and 5 bases from J, with 22 bases between. This CDR3 is built from 16 residues. As DNA, the CDR3 is TGTGCCAGCAGCCCCCGTTTTATCTTAAGGGCCCACGAGCAGTACTTC. Translating it yields CASSPRFILRAHEQYF.

Concerning this clonotype itself: Being one base from a much bigger clone, this may be a read error. The rearrangement links TRBV3-1 to TRBJ2-7; 7 bases map to TRBD1. The CDR3 contains 13 residues. In germline, CDR1 is LGHDT, CDR2 YNNKEL (reference sequence). CDR3 sequence: CAGSQVGGHEQYF. The DNA for the CDR3 is TGTGCCGGCAGCCAAGTAGGGGGCCACGAGCAGTACTTC.

This chain links TRBV29-1 with TRBJ2-5, with D uncertain. Germline CDR1 is SQVTM and CDR2 is ANQGSEA. This CDR3 region has 13 residues. V gave up 6 bases and J gave up 1 base, with 12 bases separating them. CDR3: CSVAARSQETQYF. For the CDR3, the DNA is TGCAGCGTCGCCGCTCGGTCCCAAGAGACCCAGTACTTC. Filled out from reference TRBV29-1 and TRBJ2-5, the complete variable domain reads SAVISQKPSRDICQRGTSLTIQCQVDSQVTMMFWYRQQPGQSLTLIATANQGSEATYESGFVIDKFPISRPNLTFSTLTVSNMSPEDSSIYLCSVAARSQETQYFGPGTRLLVL.

CDR3 protein: CASSSGLVNGELFF. CDR3 DNA sequence: TGTGCCAGTAGTTCGGGGCTAGTTAACGGGGAGCTGTTTTTT. The rearrangement joins TRBV19 to TRBJ2-2; TRBD1 or TRBD2 may be the D gene (5 bases each). Germline loops: CDR1 LNHDA, CDR2 SQIVND (reference sequence). The V end was cut by 5 bases, the J end by 7 bases, with 14 bases between. The CDR3 loop spans 14 amino acids.

The rearrangement links TRBV20-1 to TRBJ2-5; 7 bases agree with TRBD2. CDR3 length: 15 amino acids. The junction had 8 bases not matched to a gene; V was cut back by 1 base and J by 3 bases. Germline CDR1 reads DFQATT; CDR2 reads SNEGSKA (reference sequence). CDR3 sequence reads: CSARVNTGTKETQYF. CDR3 nucleotide sequence: TGCAGTGCTAGAGTTAACACCGGGACTAAAGAGACCCAGTACTTC.

The rearrangement links TRBV7-2 to TRBJ2-1, with a tentative D call TRBD2 (5 bases). V was shortened by 4 bases and J by 8 bases, with 12 bases between the two germline ends. The CDR3 sequence is 13 residues long. Germline loops: CDR1 SGHTA, CDR2 FQGNSA. This CDR3 is CASSSGPSYEQFF. For the CDR3, the DNA is TGTGCCAGCAGCTCTGGGCCTAGCTATGAGCAGTTCTTC.

This clonotype has just a few counts. The rearrangement links TRBV18 to TRBJ2-3; perhaps TRBD2 as D (6 bases). Per germline, CDR1 KGHSH and CDR2 LQKENI. The CDR3 is 16 residues long. V lost 3 bases and J 1 base, leaving 14 bases between the germline ends. In DNA form, the CDR3 reads TGTGCCAGCTCACCGGGACTCCTCACTCGCACAGATACGCAGTATTTT. Residues: CASSPGLLTRTDTQYF.

This clonotype was found many times. The chain couples TRBV4-1 to TRBJ1-5; 7 bases fit TRBD1. Trimming removed 0 bases from V and 4 bases from J; junction bases left unmatched: 6. This CDR3 has 16 residues. Per germline, CDR1 MGHRA and CDR2 YSYEKL. CDR3 sequence: CASSQETGIWNQPQHF. In DNA, the CDR3 is TGCGCCAGCAGCCAAGAGACAGGGATCTGGAATCAGCCCCAGCATTTT.

This clonotype has more than one count but fewer than ten. The chain combines TRBV4-2 with TRBJ2-4; 8 bases line up with TRBD1. The CDR3 is made up of 17 amino acids. In germline, CDR1 is LGHNA, CDR2 YNFKEQ. V gave up 4 bases and J gave up 5 bases; unmatched junction bases: 13. CDR3 sequence (DNA): TGTGCCAGCAGCCGGACACAGGGGGGCGTTAAAGAAAACATTCAGTACTTC. This codes for CASSRTQGGVKENIQYF.

The chain couples TRBV5-5 to TRBJ2-4; 12 bases match TRBD1. Trimming removed 3 bases from V and 7 bases from J; junction bases left unmatched: 5. The CDR3 runs to 15 residues. Germline V CDR1 and CDR2: SGHKS, YYEKEE (reference sequence). CDR3 in amino acids: CASSSGTGGRNIQYF. The CDR3, as DNA: TGTGCCAGCAGCTCCGGGACAGGGGGCAGGAACATTCAGTACTTC.

This clonotype came up many times. V and J are TRBV7-9 and TRBJ1-1; no clear D. CDR3 size: 13 residues. The germline V and J ends were trimmed by 1 base and 4 bases, with 7 bases remaining between them. The germline V gene encodes CDR1 SEHNR and CDR2 FQNEAQ (reference sequence). The CDR3 DNA reads TGTGCCAGCAGCTTAGGGGAGGTCACTGAAGCTTTCTTT. Translating it yields CASSLGEVTEAFF. Supplemented by reference TRBV7-9 and TRBJ1-1, the full variable domain reads DTGVSQNPRHKITKRGQNVTFRCDPISEHNRLYWYRQTLGQGPEFLTYFQNEAQLEKSRLLSDRFSAERPKGSFSTLEIQRTEQGDSAMYLCASSLGEVTEAFFGQGTRLTVV.

This clonotype appeared many times. V gene TRBV2 combines with J gene TRBJ2-5; tentatively, D is TRBD1 (5 bases). The CDR3 consists of 11 residues. Germline V CDR1 and CDR2: SNHLY, FYNNEI. The CDR3 protein is CGKGQQETQYF. The DNA for the CDR3 is TGTGGCAAGGGGCAGCAAGAGACCCAGTACTTC.

The chain employs TRBV12-3 or TRBV12-4 and TRBJ1-6; maybe TRBD1 (6 bases). Trimming left V 3 bases short and J 7 bases short, with 13 bases between. The CDR3 has 15 amino acids. CDR3: CASSFRGGGNSPLHF. The CDR3 nucleotides read TGTGCCAGCAGTTTTCGGGGAGGGGGGAATTCACCCCTCCACTTT.